This TCR beta chain appears in the sequencing data of a study of T cells expressing NK-cell markers. Scientists made TCR beta cDNA using 5'RACE template switching with UMIs. TCRdb re-called the 5' RACE reads; every CDR3 protein appears as one record, without DNA. Its clone listing holds 350,000 to 400,000 distinct CDR3 sequences. Germline CDR1 SQVTM, CDR2 ANQGSEA. The CDR3 spans 14 residues. This chain connects TRBV29-1 to TRBJ2-4; TCRdb proposes TRBD2, but this gene call is untestable without DNA. This receptor was taken from a woman in her forties or fifties in good health. The sequencing sample was made of blood T cells: a sorted CD56 or NKG2C T cell subset, CD4+ or CD8+ T cells, or bulk PBMC T cells (not recorded which). The CDR3 region is CSVNTGTSGNIQYF.